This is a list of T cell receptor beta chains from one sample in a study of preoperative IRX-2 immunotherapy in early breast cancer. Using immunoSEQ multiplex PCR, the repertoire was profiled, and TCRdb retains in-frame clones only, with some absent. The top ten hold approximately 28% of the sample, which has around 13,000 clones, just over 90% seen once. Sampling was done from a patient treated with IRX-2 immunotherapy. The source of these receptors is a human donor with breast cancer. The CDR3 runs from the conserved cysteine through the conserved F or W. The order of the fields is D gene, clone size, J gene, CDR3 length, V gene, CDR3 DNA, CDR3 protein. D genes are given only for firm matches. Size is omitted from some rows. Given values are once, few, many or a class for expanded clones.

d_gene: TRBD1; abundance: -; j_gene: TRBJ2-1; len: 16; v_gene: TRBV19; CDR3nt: TGTGCCAGTAGTCCCTTAAGCGCAGGGGGCCGTGGTGAGCAGTTCTTC; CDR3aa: CASSPLSAGGRGEQFF
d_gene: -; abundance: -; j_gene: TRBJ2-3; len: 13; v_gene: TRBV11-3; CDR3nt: TGTGCCAGCAGGGGCGGTTACACAGATACGCAGTATTTT; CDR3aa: CASRGGYTDTQYF
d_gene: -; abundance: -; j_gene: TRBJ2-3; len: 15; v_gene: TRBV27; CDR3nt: TGTGCCAGCAGTTTAATGTCAGTTAGCACAGATACGCAGTATTTT; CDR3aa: CASSLMSVSTDTQYF
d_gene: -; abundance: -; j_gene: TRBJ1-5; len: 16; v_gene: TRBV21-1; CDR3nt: TGTGCCAGCAGCATCCGGCCACAGGGGAGCAATCAGCCCCAGCATTTT; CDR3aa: CASSIRPQGSNQPQHF
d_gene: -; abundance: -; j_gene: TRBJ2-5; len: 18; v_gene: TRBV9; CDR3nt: TGTGCCAGCAGCGTGGGGGGACGGGCGGGGGCTCTACAAGAGACCCAGTACTTC; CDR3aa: CASSVGGRAGALQETQYF
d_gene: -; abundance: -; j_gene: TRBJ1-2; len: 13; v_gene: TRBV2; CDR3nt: TGTGCCAGCGAAGCCAGGGCCGCCTATGGCTACACCTTC; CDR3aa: CASEARAAYGYTF
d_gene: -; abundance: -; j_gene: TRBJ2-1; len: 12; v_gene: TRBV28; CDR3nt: TGTGCCAGCAGTCAAACAGGGAATGAGCAGTTCTTC; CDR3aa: CASSQTGNEQFF
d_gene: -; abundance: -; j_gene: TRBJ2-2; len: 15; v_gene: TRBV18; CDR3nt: TGTGCCAGCTCCGGGCAGGTGGGGAACACCGGGGAGCTGTTTTTT; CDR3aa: CASSGQVGNTGELFF
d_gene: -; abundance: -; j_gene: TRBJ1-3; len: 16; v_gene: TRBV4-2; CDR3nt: TGTGCCAGCAGCGCCCCAGGGGCCACCAGTGGAAACACCATATATTTT; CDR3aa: CASSAPGATSGNTIYF
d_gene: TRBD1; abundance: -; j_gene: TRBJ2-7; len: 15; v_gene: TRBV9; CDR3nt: TGTGCCAGCAGCGCCCGGGACAGGGTGTCGGGCGAGCAGTACTTC; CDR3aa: CASSARDRVSGEQYF
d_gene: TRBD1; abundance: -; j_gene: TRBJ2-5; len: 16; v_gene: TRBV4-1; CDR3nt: TGCGCCAGCAGCCAAGGGGTCGGGACAGCCCAAGAGACCCAGTACTTC; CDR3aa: CASSQGVGTAQETQYF
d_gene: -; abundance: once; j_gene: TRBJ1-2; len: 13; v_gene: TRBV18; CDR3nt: TGTGCCAGCTCACCATCCAGTAACTATGGCTACACCTTC; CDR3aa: CASSPSSNYGYTF
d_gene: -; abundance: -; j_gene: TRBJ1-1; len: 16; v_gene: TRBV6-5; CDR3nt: TGTGCCAGCAGTTATCGTATTCGGGGAAGGGGCACTGAAGCTTTCTTT; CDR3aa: CASSYRIRGRGTEAFF
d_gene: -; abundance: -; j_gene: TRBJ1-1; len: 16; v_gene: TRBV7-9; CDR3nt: TGTGCCAGCAGCATCTCCACAGTGGGGGGAGGCACTGAAGCTTTCTTT; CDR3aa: CASSISTVGGGTEAFF
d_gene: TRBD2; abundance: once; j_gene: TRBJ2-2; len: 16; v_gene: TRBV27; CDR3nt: TGTGCCAGCAGTTTAATAGCGGGACTGAACACCGGGGAGCTGTTTTTT; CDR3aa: CASSLIAGLNTGELFF
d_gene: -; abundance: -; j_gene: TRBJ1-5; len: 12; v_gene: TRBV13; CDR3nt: TGTGCCAGCAGCTTACCCAATCAGCCCCAGCATTTT; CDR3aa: CASSLPNQPQHF
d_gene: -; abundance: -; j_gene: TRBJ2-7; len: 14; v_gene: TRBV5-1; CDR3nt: TGCGCCAGCAGCTTGGGTGGGGCGAAAGACGAGCAGTACTTC; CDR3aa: CASSLGGAKDEQYF
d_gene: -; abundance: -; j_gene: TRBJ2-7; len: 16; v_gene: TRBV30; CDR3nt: TGTGCCTGGACCCCTCCCGGGTTCAACGGCATCTACGAGCAGTACTTC; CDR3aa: CAWTPPGFNGIYEQYF
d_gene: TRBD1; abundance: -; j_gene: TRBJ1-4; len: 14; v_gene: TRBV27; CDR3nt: TGTGCCAGCAGTTTTGGGACAGGGGTCGAAAAACTGTTTTTT; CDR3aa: CASSFGTGVEKLFF
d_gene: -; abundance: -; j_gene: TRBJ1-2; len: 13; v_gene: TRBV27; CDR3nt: TGTGCCAGCAGTTTATCGGGGATCTATGGCTACACCTTC; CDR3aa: CASSLSGIYGYTF
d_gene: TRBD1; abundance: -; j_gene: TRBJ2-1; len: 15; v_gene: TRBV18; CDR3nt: TGTGCCAGCTCACCTCCGGGACAGGATTACAATGAGCAGTTCTTC; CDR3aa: CASSPPGQDYNEQFF
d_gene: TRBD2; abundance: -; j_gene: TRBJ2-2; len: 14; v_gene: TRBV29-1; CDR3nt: TGCAGCTTCCGCGGGGGGAAGAACACCGGGGAGCTGTTTTTT; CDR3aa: CSFRGGKNTGELFF
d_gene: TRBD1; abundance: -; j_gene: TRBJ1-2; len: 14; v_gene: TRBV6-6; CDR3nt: TGTGCCAGCAGTCAGGGGGGAGACGGTGGGGGCTACACCTTC; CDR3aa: CASSQGGDGGGYTF
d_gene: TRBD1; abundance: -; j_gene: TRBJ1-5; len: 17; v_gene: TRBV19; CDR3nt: TGTGCCAGTACCCCCCCCAGGACAGGGACATCCGATCAGCCCCAGCATTTT; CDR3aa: CASTPPRTGTSDQPQHF
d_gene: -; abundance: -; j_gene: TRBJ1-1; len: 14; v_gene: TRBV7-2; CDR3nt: TGTGCCAGCAGCTTAGGTCAAGGGAACACTGAAGCTTTCTTT; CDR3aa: CASSLGQGNTEAFF
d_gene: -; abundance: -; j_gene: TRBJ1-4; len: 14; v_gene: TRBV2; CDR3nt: TGTGCCAGCAGTGAACACGAAGCTAATGAAAAACTGTTTTTT; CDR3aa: CASSEHEANEKLFF
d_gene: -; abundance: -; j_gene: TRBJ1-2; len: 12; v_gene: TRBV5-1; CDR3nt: TGCGCCAGCAGCGCCGATAACTATGGCTACACCTTC; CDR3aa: CASSADNYGYTF
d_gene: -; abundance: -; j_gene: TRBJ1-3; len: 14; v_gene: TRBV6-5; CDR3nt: TGTGCCAGCAAGCAGGGGAATTCTGGAAACACCATATATTTT; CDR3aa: CASKQGNSGNTIYF
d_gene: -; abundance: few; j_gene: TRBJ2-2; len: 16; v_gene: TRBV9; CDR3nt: TGTGCCAGCAGCGCGCAGGACCCCCAGGTTAACGGGGAGCTGTTTTTT; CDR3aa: CASSAQDPQVNGELFF
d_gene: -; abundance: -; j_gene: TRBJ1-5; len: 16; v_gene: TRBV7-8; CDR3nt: TGTGCCAGCAGCCCGTACCCGGGGAGGGGAGAAGAGCCCCAGCATTTT; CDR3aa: CASSPYPGRGEEPQHF
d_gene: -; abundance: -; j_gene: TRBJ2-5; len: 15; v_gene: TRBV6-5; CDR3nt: TGTGCCAGCAGTTATGAGGGGGGGCCGCGAGAGACCCAGTACTTC; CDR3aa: CASSYEGGPRETQYF
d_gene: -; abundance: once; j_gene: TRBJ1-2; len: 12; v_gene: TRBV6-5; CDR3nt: TGTGCCAGCACCAGGCGGGACGGTGGCTACACCTTC; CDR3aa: CASTRRDGGYTF
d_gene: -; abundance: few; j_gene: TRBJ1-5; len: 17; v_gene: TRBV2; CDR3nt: TGTGCCAGCAGTGACTACAGGGACTCGGGCCTCAATCAGCCCCAGCATTTT; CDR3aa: CASSDYRDSGLNQPQHF
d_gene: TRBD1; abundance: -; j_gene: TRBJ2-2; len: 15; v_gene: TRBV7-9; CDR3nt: TGTGCCAGCAGCCGAGACAGGGTCGGCACCGGGGAGCTGTTTTTT; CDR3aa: CASSRDRVGTGELFF
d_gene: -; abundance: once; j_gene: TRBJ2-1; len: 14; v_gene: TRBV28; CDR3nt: TGTGCCAGCAAGCGGGCCCCAGGGGATAATGAGCAGTTCTTC; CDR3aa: CASKRAPGDNEQFF
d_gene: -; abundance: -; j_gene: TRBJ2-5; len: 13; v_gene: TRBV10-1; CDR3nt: TGCGCCAGCAGTGACGGAGTCCAAGAGACCCAGTACTTC; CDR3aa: CASSDGVQETQYF
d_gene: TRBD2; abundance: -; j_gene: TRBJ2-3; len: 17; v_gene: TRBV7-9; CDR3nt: TGTGCCAGCAGCTCGGGACTAGCGGGGCTATTCACAGATACGCAGTATTTT; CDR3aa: CASSSGLAGLFTDTQYF
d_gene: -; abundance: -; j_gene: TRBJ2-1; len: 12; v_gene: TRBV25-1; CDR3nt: TGTGCCAGCAGTGTCTCGGGAATCGAGCAGTTCTTC; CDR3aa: CASSVSGIEQFF
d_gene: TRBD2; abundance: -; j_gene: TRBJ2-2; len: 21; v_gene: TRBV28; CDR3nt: TGTGCCAGCAGCCCCCTGTTGGGTAGCGGGGGCCAGGGTGTGGTGACCGGGGAGCTGTTTTTT; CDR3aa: CASSPLLGSGGQGVVTGELFF